Sequencing of this T cell receptor (beta chain) was carried out in a study of blood T cell repertoires in COVID-19. Those who participated ranged in age from roughly 18 to 90 years and resided in roughly 26 US areas. Cohort placement rested on clinical history that participants reported themselves. Data came from immunoSEQ multiplex PCR; TCRdb stores just in-frame clones and leaves some out. The data show 200,000 to 250,000 clones, approximately 80% seen once. The sequencing input was PBMCs or T cells enriched from blood (not recorded which). This sequence was found in a woman between 55 and 75 years old who had recovered from COVID-19.

CDR3 sequence (DNA): TGTGCCAGCTCACTTTCGACAGGGGAAGTCCCTAACTATGGCTACACCTTC. It encodes CASSLSTGEVPNYGYTF. V is TRBV18 and J is TRBJ1-2; 8 bases fit TRBD1. The V gene's germline CDR1 is KGHSH and CDR2 LQKENI. This CDR3 is 17 amino acids long. V shed 4 bases, J shed 0 bases, and the junction held 10 bases outside the gene matches. The full variable domain, completed using reference TRBV18 and TRBJ1-2, is NAGVMQNPRHLVRRRGQEARLRCSPMKGHSHVYWYRQLPEEGLKFMVYLQKENIIDESGMPKERFSAEFPKEGPSILRIQQVVRGDSAAYFCASSLSTGEVPNYGYTFGSGTRLTVV.